A single sample gave rise to the 2 T cell receptor beta chains below, sequenced in a study of blood T cell repertoires in COVID-19. Generated by immunoSEQ multiplex PCR, the TCRdb table keeps only in-frame clones and is missing some. The profile shows 540,000 or so clones, around 90% of them singletons. Sequencing input: peripheral blood. Every receptor here comes from a woman aged 50 to 60 with COVID-19, enrolled during active disease.

This chain uses TRBV15 with TRBJ1-1; no clear D gene. Germline V gene data show CDR1 as LNHNV and CDR2 as YYDKDF (reference sequence). Trimming left V 4 bases short and J 6 bases short, with 18 bases between. The CDR3 is 15 residues long. The CDR3 coding sequence is TGTGCCACCAGCACTTCTAGGGAGGGAGGAGCTGAAGCTTTCTTT. Translation gives CATSTSREGGAEAFF.

The chain has TRBV2 and TRBJ1-4, with D perhaps matching TRBD1 (6 bases). Germline CDR1 and CDR2: SNHLY and FYNNEI. V was cut by 3 bases and J by 7 bases, with 12 bases left in between. The CDR3 extends over 14 amino acids. CDR3 in amino acids: CASSDSRGTEKLFF. The CDR3 DNA sequence: TGTGCCAGCAGTGATAGCAGGGGAACTGAAAAACTGTTTTTT.